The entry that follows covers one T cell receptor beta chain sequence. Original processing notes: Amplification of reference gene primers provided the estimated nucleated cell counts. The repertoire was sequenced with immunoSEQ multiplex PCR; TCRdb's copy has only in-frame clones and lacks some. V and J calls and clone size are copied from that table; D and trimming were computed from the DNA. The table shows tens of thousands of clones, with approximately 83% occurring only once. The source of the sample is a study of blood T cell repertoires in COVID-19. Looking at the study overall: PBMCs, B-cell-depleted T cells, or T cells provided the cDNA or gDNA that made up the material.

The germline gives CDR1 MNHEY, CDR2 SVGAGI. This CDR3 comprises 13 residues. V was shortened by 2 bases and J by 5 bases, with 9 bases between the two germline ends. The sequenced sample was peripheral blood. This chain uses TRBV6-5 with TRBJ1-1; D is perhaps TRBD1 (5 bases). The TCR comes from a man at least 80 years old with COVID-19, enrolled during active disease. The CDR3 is CASSYAGRTEAFF. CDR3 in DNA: TGTGCCAGCAGTTACGCAGGGAGGACTGAAGCTTTCTTT.